Listed here is a single TCR beta chain. The target antigen is unknown. The data originate from a study of shared clonotypes between healthy human individuals. Findings and caveats of the study: Memory subsets generally showed smaller estimated richness than naive subsets did. Approximately 5.4% of naive CD4 clonotypes were common to several donors. The study sampled only blood, and tissue repertoires likely differ.

The method was immunoSEQ multiplex PCR; TCRdb's version includes in-frame clones alone and lacks a portion of them. The sample records some 350,000 clones, less than 85% being singletons. CDR3 length: 13 amino acids. The germline V gene has CDR1 ENHRY and CDR2 SYGVKD. The trim removed 10 bases at V and 2 bases at J, leaving 3 bases unmatched. The TCR was taken from a young man in good health. The gene calls are TRBV10-3 and TRBJ2-5, with 11 bases aligning to TRBD1. The sequenced material came from memory CD4+ T cells sorted from blood. Subset in this sample: CD45RA-negative fraction. Written as DNA, the CDR3 is TGTGCCACAGGGACAGGGGGTCAAGAGACCCAGTACTTC. Protein sequence: CATGTGGQETQYF.